These 2 T cell receptor beta chains were sequenced from one sample in a study of OX40 agonist ivuxolimab in advanced cancers. This table comes from immunoSEQ multiplex PCR, and its TCRdb copy is limited to in-frame clones, with some not included. In the table there are 5,300 or so clones, around 68% of which are singletons. The sequences come from CD4+ or CD8+ T cells sorted from blood, collected in a trial of the OX40 agonist ivuxolimab. Receptors were obtained from an adult with an advanced solid tumor such as melanoma, head and neck, liver or kidney cancer.

This chain joins TRBV9 and TRBJ2-7; D unresolved. The V end lost 0 bases, the J end lost 0 bases, and 10 bases lay between the germline ends. The CDR3 totals 15 residues. Germline V gene sequence: CDR1 SGDLS, CDR2 YYNGEE. The CDR3 sequence is CASSVGVSSSYEQYF. DNA for the CDR3: TGTGCCAGCAGCGTAGGGGTTTCTAGCTCCTACGAGCAGTACTTC.

This chain joins TRBV30 and TRBJ1-2; 11 bases line up with TRBD1. Germline lookup yields CDR1 GTSNPN and CDR2 SVGIG (reference sequence). This CDR3 comprises 16 residues. The J segment lost 8 bases and the V segment lost 3 bases, leaving 14 bases of the junction unmatched. CDR3 nucleotide sequence: TGTGCCTGGAGCGGAGGACAGGGGGCGCCTGGACTCGGCTACACCTTC. Residues: CAWSGGQGAPGLGYTF.